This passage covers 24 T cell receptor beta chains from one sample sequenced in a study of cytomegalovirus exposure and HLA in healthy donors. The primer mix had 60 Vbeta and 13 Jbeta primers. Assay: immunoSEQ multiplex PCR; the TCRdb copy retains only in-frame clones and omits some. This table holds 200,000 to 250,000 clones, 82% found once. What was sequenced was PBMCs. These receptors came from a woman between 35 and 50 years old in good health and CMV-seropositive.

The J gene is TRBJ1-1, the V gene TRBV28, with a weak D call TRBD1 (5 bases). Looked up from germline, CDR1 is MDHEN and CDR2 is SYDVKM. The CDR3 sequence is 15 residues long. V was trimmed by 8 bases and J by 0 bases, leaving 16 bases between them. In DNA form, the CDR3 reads TGTGCCAGCCCCCAGGAGGGGAGGGTGAACACTGAAGCTTTCTTT. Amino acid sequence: CASPQEGRVNTEAFF.

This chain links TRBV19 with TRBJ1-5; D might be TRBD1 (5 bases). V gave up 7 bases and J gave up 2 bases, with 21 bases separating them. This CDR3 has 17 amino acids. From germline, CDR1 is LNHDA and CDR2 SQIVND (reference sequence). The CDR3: CASTIGVFRVGNQPQHF. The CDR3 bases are TGTGCCAGTACCATAGGGGTTTTCAGGGTGGGCAATCAGCCCCAGCATTTT.

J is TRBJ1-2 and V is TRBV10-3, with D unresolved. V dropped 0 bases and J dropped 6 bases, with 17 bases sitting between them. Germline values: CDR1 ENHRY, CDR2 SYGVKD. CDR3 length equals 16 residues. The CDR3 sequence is CAISESKERRFHGYTF. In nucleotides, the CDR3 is TGTGCCATCAGTGAGTCCAAGGAGAGGCGCTTCCATGGCTACACCTTC.

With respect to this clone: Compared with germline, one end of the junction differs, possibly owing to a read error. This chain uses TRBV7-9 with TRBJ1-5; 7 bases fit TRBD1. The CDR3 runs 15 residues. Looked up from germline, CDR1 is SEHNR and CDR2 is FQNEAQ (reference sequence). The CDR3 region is CSSRGGGVGNQPQHF. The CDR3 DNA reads TGTTCCAGCAGGGGGGGAGGAGTGGGCAATCAGCCCCAGCATTTT.

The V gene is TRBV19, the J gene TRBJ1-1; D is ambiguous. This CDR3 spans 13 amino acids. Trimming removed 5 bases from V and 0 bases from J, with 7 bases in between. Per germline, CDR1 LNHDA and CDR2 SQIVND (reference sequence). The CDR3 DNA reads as TGTGCCAGTAGTGACACCCTGAACACTGAAGCTTTCTTT. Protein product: CASSDTLNTEAFF.

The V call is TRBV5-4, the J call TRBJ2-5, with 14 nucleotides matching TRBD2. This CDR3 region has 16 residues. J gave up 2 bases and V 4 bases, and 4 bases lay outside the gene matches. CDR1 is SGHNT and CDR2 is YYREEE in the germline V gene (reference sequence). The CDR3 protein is CASSRGTSGGQETQYF. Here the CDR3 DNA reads TGTGCCAGCAGCCGTGGGACTAGCGGGGGACAAGAGACCCAGTACTTC.

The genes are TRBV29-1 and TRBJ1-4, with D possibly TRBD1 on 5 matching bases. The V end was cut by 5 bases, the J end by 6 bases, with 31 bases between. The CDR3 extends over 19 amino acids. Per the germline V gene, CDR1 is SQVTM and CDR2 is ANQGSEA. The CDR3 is CSVQVGPLGTPPGDEKLFF. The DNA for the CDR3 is TGCAGCGTTCAAGTGGGGCCCCTTGGGACCCCTCCGGGAGATGAAAAACTGTTTTTT.

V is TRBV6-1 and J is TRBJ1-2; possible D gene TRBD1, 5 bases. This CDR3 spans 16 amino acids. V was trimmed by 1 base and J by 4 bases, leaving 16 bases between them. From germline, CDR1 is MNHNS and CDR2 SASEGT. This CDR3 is CASSEVGRGLGYGYTF. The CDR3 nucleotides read TGTGCCAGCAGTGAAGTGGGTAGGGGACTCGGCTATGGCTACACCTTC.

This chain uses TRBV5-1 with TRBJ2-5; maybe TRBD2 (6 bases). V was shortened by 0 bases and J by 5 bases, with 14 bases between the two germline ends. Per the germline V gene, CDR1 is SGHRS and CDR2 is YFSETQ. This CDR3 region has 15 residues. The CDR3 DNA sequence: TGCGCCAGCAGCTTGGATGTCCCCGGGAGTGAGACCCAGTACTTC. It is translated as CASSLDVPGSETQYF. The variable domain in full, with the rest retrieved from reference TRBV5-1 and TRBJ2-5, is KAGVTQTPRYLIKTRGQQVTLSCSPISGHRSVSWYQQTPGQGLQFLFEYFSETQRNKGNFPGRFSGRQFSNSRSEMNVSTLELGDSALYLCASSLDVPGSETQYFGPGTRLLVL.

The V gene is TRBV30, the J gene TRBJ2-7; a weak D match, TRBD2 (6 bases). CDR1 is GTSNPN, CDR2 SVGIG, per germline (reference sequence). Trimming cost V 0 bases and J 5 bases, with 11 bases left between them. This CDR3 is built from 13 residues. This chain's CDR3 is CAWSVDYLDEQYF. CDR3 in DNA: TGTGCCTGGAGTGTGGACTATTTAGACGAGCAGTACTTC.

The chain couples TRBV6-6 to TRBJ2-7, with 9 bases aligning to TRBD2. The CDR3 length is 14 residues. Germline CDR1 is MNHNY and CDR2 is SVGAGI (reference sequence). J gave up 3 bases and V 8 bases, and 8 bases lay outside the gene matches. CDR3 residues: CASYPGTSYYEQYF. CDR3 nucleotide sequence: TGTGCCAGCTACCCGGGGACTAGCTACTACGAGCAGTACTTC.

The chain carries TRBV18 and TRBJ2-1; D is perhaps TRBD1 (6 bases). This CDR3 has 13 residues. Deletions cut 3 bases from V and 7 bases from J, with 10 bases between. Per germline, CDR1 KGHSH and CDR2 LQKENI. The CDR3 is CASSPLGGNEQFF. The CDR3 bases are TGTGCCAGCTCACCGTTAGGGGGTAATGAGCAGTTCTTC.

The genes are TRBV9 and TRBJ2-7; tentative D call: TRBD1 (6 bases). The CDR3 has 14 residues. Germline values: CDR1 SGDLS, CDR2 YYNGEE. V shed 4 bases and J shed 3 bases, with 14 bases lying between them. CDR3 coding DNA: TGTGCCAGCAGCCAGGGGTGGGGGCGCTACGAGCAGTACTTC. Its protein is CASSQGWGRYEQYF.

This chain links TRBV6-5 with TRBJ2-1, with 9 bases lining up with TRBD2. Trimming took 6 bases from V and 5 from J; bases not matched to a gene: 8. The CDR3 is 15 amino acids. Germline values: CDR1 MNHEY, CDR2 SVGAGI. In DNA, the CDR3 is TGTGCCAGCAGGGGGGGAGCGGGGGGTAACAATGAGCAGTTCTTC. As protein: CASRGGAGGNNEQFF.

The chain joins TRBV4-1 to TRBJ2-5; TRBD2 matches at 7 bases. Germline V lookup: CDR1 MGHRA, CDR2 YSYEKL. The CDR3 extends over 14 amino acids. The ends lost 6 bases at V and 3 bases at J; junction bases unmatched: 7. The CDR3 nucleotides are TGCGCCAGCAGTCTGACTAGCAGGAAAGAGACCCAGTACTTC. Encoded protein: CASSLTSRKETQYF.

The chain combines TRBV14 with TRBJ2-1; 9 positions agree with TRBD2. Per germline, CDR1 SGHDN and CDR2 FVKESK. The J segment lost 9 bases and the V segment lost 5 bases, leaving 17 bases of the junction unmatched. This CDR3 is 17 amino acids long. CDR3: CASSSMRREGPFSEQFF. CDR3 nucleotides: TGTGCCAGCAGCTCCATGCGGCGGGAGGGCCCTTTCAGTGAGCAGTTCTTC. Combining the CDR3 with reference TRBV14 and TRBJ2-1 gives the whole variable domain EAGVTQFPSHSVIEKGQTVTLRCDPISGHDNLYWYRRVMGKEIKFLLHFVKESKQDESGMPNNRFLAERTGGTYSTLKVQPAELEDSGVYFCASSSMRREGPFSEQFFGPGTRLTVL.

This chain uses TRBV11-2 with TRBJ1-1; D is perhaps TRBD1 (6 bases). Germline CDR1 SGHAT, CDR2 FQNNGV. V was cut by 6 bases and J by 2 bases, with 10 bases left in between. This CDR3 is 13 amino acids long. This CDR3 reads CASRQGYNTEAFF. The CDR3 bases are TGTGCCAGCAGACAGGGCTACAACACTGAAGCTTTCTTT. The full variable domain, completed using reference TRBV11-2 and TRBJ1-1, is EAGVAQSPRYKIIEKRQSVAFWCNPISGHATLYWYQQILGQGPKLLIQFQNNGVVDDSQLPKDRFSAERLKGVDSTLKIQPAKLEDSAVYLCASRQGYNTEAFFGQGTRLTVV.

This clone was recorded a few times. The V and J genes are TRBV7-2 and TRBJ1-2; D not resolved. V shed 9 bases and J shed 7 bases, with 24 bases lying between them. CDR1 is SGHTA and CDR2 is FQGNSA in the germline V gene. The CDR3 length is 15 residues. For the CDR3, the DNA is TGTGCCAGTATGAGTGGCAGAGGGCAGGACTCTGGCTACACCTTC. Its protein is CASMSGRGQDSGYTF.

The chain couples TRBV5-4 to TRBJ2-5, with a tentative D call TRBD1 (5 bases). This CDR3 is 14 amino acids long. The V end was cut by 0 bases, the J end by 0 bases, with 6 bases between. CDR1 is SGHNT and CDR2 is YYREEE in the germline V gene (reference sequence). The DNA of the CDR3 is TGTGCCAGCAGCTTGGTGACAGACCAAGAGACCCAGTACTTC. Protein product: CASSLVTDQETQYF.

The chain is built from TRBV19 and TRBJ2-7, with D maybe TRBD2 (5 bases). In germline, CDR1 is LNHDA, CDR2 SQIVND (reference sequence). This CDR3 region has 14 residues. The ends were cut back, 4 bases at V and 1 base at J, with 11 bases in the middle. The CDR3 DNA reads TGTGCCAGTAGTACAACGGGAACTTCCTACGAGCAGTACTTC. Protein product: CASSTTGTSYEQYF.

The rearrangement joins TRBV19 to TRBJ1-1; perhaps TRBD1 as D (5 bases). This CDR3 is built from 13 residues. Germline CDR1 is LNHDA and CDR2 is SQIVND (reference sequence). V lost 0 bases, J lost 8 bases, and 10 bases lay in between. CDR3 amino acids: CASSIDRAGEAFF. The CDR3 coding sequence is TGTGCCAGTAGTATAGACAGGGCAGGCGAAGCTTTCTTT.

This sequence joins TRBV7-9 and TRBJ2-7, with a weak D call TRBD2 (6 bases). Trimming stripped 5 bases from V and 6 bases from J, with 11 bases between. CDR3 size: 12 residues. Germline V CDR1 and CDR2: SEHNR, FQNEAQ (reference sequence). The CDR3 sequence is CASSPSVLEQYF. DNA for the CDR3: TGTGCCAGCAGCCCTAGCGTCCTCGAGCAGTACTTC. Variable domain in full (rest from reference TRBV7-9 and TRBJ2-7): DTGVSQNPRHKITKRGQNVTFRCDPISEHNRLYWYRQTLGQGPEFLTYFQNEAQLEKSRLLSDRFSAERPKGSFSTLEIQRTEQGDSAMYLCASSPSVLEQYFGPGTRLTVT.

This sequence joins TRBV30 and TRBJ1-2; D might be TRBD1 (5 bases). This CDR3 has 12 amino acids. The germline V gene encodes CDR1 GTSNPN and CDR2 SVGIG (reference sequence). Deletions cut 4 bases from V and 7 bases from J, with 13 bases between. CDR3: CAWTIGAGGYTF. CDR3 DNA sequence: TGTGCCTGGACGATTGGGGCCGGTGGCTACACCTTC. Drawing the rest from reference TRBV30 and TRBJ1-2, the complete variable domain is SQTIHQWPATLVQPVGSPLSLECTVEGTSNPNLYWYRQAAGRGLQLLFYSVGIGQISSEVPQNLSASRPQDRQFILSSKKLLLSDSGFYLCAWTIGAGGYTFGSGTRLTVV.

CDR3 nucleotide sequence: TGCGCCAGCAGCCCGGCGTATGGGGGGAAAAAACTGTTTTTT. As protein: CASSPAYGGKKLFF. J is TRBJ1-4 and V is TRBV4-3, with D possibly TRBD1 on 5 matching bases. Germline CDR1 is LGHNA and CDR2 is YSLEER. V shed 4 bases and J shed 9 bases, with 15 bases lying between them. The CDR3 covers 14 residues.